This entry lists 19 T cell receptor beta chains sequenced from one sample in a study of regulatory T cells in long-lasting Graves disease. Sample time point: newly diagnosed GD, antithyroid drugs for less than 3 months. The TCR library was made from RNA that had been extracted from PBMCs in TRIzol. To make TCR beta libraries, researchers used iRepertoire HTBI primers and Arm-PCR of CDR3 regions. TCRdb passed the multiplex PCR reads through MiXCR, listing each CDR3 protein once. Counted here are approximately 360,000 distinct CDR3 sequences, 10% to 15% occurring once; the ten biggest clones make up 15% to 20%. In addition, the sample was reused for a study of T cells in Graves' hyperthyroidism and ophthalmopathy.

Here the sequenced sample was peripheral blood mononuclear cells (PBMCs), taken at new diagnosis, from a patient treated with antithyroid drugs. The receptors originated from a woman between 18 and 29 years old with Graves disease.

This clonotype has more than one count but fewer than ten. This chain connects TRBV18 to TRBJ1-6, with 7 bases identical to TRBD1. There are 14 residues in the CDR3. V lost 3 bases and J lost 8; bases outside the gene matches: 4. Germline V CDR1 and CDR2: KGHSH, LQKENI. DNA for the CDR3: TGTGCCAGCTCACCCTCCAGGGGGGATTCACCCCTCCACTTT. The encoded protein is CASSPSRGDSPLHF.

This clonotype was picked up many times. The chain employs TRBV12-3 or TRBV12-4 and TRBJ2-3, with TRBD2 matching over 9 bases. The CDR3 has 16 residues. Trimming cost V 5 bases and J 0 bases; bases outside gene matches: 6. The CDR3 is CASSPGTSPSTDTQYF. The CDR3 DNA reads TGTGCCAGCAGTCCCGGGACTAGCCCTAGCACAGATACGCAGTATTTT.

This clonotype was seen ten or more times. The chain combines TRBV5-8 with TRBJ1-1; D gene unclear. CDR1 and CDR2 (germline): SGHTS, YDEGEE. The ends were cut back, 0 bases at V and 0 bases at J, with 6 bases in the middle. This CDR3 contains 14 residues. The CDR3 here is CASSLVYLNTEAFF. The CDR3 DNA is TGTGCCAGCAGCTTGGTTTATTTGAACACTGAAGCTTTCTTT.

The gene calls are TRBV5-1 and TRBJ2-5; 12 bases match TRBD1. With V trimmed by 2 bases and J by 5 bases, 13 bases remained unmatched. The CDR3 consists of 18 residues. CDR1 is SGHRS and CDR2 is YFSETQ in the germline V gene. CDR3 sequence reads: CASSFIQPGQGARETQYF. As DNA, the CDR3 is TGCGCCAGCAGCTTTATACAACCGGGACAGGGGGCGCGGGAGACCCAGTACTTC.

The chain recombines TRBV6-5 with TRBJ2-5, with D perhaps assigned TRBD1 or TRBD2 (5 bases each). The ends were cut back, 0 bases at V and 2 bases at J, with 10 bases in the middle. Looked up from germline, CDR1 is MNHEY and CDR2 is SVGAGI. There are 15 residues in the CDR3. In DNA, the CDR3 is TGTGCCAGCAGTTACTCGGGGGAGTGGCAAGAGACCCAGTACTTC. Translated: CASSYSGEWQETQYF.

This clonotype occurred many times. The chain uses TRBV7-9 and TRBJ2-1; 7 nucleotides match TRBD2. This CDR3 has 16 residues. J lost 2 bases, V lost 1 base, and 5 bases had no gene match. CDR1 is SEHNR, CDR2 FQNEAQ, per germline (reference sequence). CDR3 sequence (DNA): TGTGCCAGCAGCTTAGAGCTGGCGGGAGCCTACAATGAGCAGTTCTTC. It encodes CASSLELAGAYNEQFF.

This clonotype was recorded a few times. The chain joins TRBV14 to TRBJ2-1; D is uncertain. V dropped 1 base and J dropped 0 bases, with 10 bases sitting between them. The CDR3 runs to 16 residues. Germline CDR1 SGHDN, CDR2 FVKESK. Here the CDR3 reads CASSQVLGSSYNEQFF. The DNA of the CDR3 is TGTGCCAGCAGCCAAGTTCTAGGGTCCTCCTACAATGAGCAGTTCTTC.

This clonotype was detected many times. The V gene is TRBV20-1, the J gene TRBJ2-7; D possibly corresponds to TRBD2 (6 bases). The CDR3 has 13 amino acids. Germline V gene lookup returns CDR1 DFQATT and CDR2 SNEGSKA (reference sequence). Trimming removed 1 base at V and 4 bases at J, with 11 bases between. CDR3 in DNA: TGCAGTGCTAGAGTAGCGGTTAGATACGAGCAGTACTTC. Translation: CSARVAVRYEQYF.

This clonotype was observed at least ten times. The chain has TRBV7-9 and TRBJ1-2; 10 nucleotides agree with TRBD1. The CDR3 is 16 residues long. V lost 3 bases to trimming and J lost 2 bases; unmatched junction nucleotides: 6. Germline assignment: CDR1 SEHNR and CDR2 FQNEAQ (reference sequence). CDR3 DNA sequence: TGTGCCAGCAGCTTTTTGACAGGGGGCTCGAACTATGGCTACACCTTC. This encodes CASSFLTGGSNYGYTF.

This clonotype was seen ten or more times. V is TRBV15 and J is TRBJ2-1; the D is unclear. Germline CDR1 is LNHNV and CDR2 is YYDKDF (reference sequence). Trimming took 1 base from V and 4 from J, leaving 14 bases between them. This CDR3 comprises 16 residues. CDR3 loop: CATSRAPEPSYNEQFF. CDR3 nucleotide sequence: TGTGCCACCAGCAGAGCGCCGGAACCATCATACAATGAGCAGTTCTTC.

This clonotype was observed a single time. The rearrangement links TRBV20-1 to TRBJ1-2; TRBD1 matches at 12 bases. In germline, CDR1 is DFQATT, CDR2 SNEGSKA (reference sequence). Trimming at V came to 6 bases and at J to 1 base, leaving 9 bases not matched to a gene. CDR3 length equals 16 residues. The CDR3 spells CSAPLGQGALNYGYTF. The CDR3 DNA reads as TGCAGTGCGCCTTTGGGACAGGGGGCGCTTAACTATGGCTACACCTTC.

This clonotype was seen ten or more times. J is TRBJ1-6 and V is TRBV12-3 or TRBV12-4; no definite D call. The length of the CDR3 is 17 residues. Trimming removed 5 bases at V and 0 bases at J, with 14 bases between. The CDR3 here is CASSPWPPSSYNSPLHF. CDR3 nucleotide sequence: TGTGCCAGCAGTCCGTGGCCCCCAAGCTCCTATAATTCACCCCTCCACTTT.

This clonotype turned up a few times. CDR3 sequence (DNA): TGTGCCAGTTACAAATCCCGGGTCTCCTCTAATAGCAATCAGCCCCAGCATTTT. Translated: CASYKSRVSSNSNQPQHF. This chain connects TRBV12-3 or TRBV12-4 to TRBJ1-5; no definite D call. The CDR3 sequence is 18 residues long. Trimming removed 9 bases at V and 0 bases at J, with 24 bases between.

V is TRBV24-1 and J is TRBJ2-2; 15 nucleotides align to TRBD2. The germline CDR1 and CDR2 sequences are KGHDR and SFDVKD. There are 19 residues in the CDR3. Trimming cost V 4 bases and J 1 base; bases outside gene matches: 6. In DNA, the CDR3 is TGTGCCACCAGTGACTCCGGACTAGCGGGGGGGCGGAACACCGGGGAGCTGTTTTTT. Residues: CATSDSGLAGGRNTGELFF.

This clonotype was seen many times. This chain links TRBV28 with TRBJ1-4; unclear D gene. From germline, CDR1 is MDHEN and CDR2 SYDVKM. V was trimmed by 4 bases and J by 3 bases, leaving 6 bases between them. The CDR3 is 13 amino acids. CDR3 bases: TGTGCCAGCAGTTACGGGTCTAATGAAAAACTGTTTTTT. It is translated as CASSYGSNEKLFF. Based on the CDR3 plus reference TRBV28 and TRBJ1-4, the full variable domain is DVKVTQSSRYLVKRTGEKVFLECVQDMDHENMFWYRQDPGLGLRLIYFSYDVKMKEKGDIPEGYSVSREKKERFSLILESASTNQTSMYLCASSYGSNEKLFFGSGTQLSVL.

Points on this clonotype: The junction departs from the called germline gene at one end, perhaps through a read error. In DNA, the CDR3 is TGTGCCACCAGCGGTCGGGACAGGGTTACGGGGACCAATGGGCAGTTCTTC. Translated: CATSGRDRVTGTNGQFF. The chain carries TRBV15 and TRBJ2-1; 9 bases are a match to TRBD1. The CDR3 has 17 amino acids. Germline V lookup: CDR1 LNHNV, CDR2 YYDKDF (reference sequence).

This clonotype was counted a few times. V and J are TRBV7-2 and TRBJ2-6; TRBD1 aligns across 8 bases. V shed 5 bases, J shed 0 bases, and the junction held 21 bases outside the gene matches. This CDR3 spans 22 amino acids. CDR1 SGHTA and CDR2 FQGNSA come from the germline V gene. The CDR3 nucleotides read TGTGCCAGCAGCACCCCCCCCGGGACAGGCTTAGAGCCTTACTCTGGGGCCAACGTCCTGACTTTC. It is translated as CASSTPPGTGLEPYSGANVLTF.

The rearrangement links TRBV5-1 to TRBJ1-1; 7 nucleotides line up with TRBD1. CDR1 SGHRS and CDR2 YFSETQ come from the germline V gene. This CDR3 comprises 14 residues. The V and J ends lost 5 bases and 5 bases, in that order; junction bases with no gene match: 9. Written as DNA, the CDR3 is TGCGCCAGCAGGGGGAGGGGGCAGGAAACTGAAGCTTTCTTT. Protein: CASRGRGQETEAFF.

This clonotype appeared a few times. This may come from a read error, since a much larger clone is one base off. The CDR3 nucleotides are TGTGCCAGCAGCTCCCTTGGCGGCCTCAGGAATACGCAGTATTTT. Protein product: CASSSLGGLRNTQYF. This sequence joins TRBV11-2 and TRBJ2-3, with unresolved D. Germline V gene data show CDR1 as SGHAT and CDR2 as FQNNGV. V was clipped by 4 bases and J by 7 bases, with 18 bases between them. The CDR3 consists of 15 residues.